This TCR beta chain was recorded in a study of blood T cell repertoires in COVID-19. Overall study context: In each case, the material was cDNA or gDNA derived from T cells, B-cell-depleted T cells, or PBMCs.

Per the germline V gene, CDR1 is LNHDA and CDR2 is SQIVND (reference sequence). The CDR3 consists of 16 residues. V was pared by 5 bases and J by 8 bases, with 13 bases of the junction left unmatched. TCRdb keeps only in-frame clones here, not all; method: immunoSEQ multiplex PCR. The repertoire holds approximately 260,000 clones, with over 70% as singletons. The sequence was obtained from a woman aged 70-85 years with COVID-19, enrolled during active disease. The chain employs TRBV19 and TRBJ2-4; 9 bases align to TRBD2. Sequenced material: peripheral blood. CDR3 protein: CASSPVAGEGRDIQYF. For the CDR3, the DNA is TGTGCCAGTAGTCCAGTAGCGGGAGAGGGCCGGGACATTCAGTACTTC. Using reference TRBV19 and TRBJ2-4 for the parts outside the CDR3, the full variable domain is DGGITQSPKYLFRKEGQNVTLSCEQNLNHDAMYWYRQDPGQGLRLIYYSQIVNDFQKGDIAEGYSVSREKKESFPLTVTSAQKNPTAFYLCASSPVAGEGRDIQYFGAGTRLSVL.